Reported below is one T cell receptor beta chain. The antigen remains undetermined. Each and every patient relapsed after autologous stem cell transplantation, and patients got differing brentuximab vedotin exposure. Libraries were prepared by immunoSEQ multiplex PCR; TCRdb keeps only in-frame clonotypes and omits some of them. The sample lists 11,000 to 15,000 clones; about 83% were seen once. These data originate in a study of PD-1 blockade in classical Hodgkin lymphoma. Study background: Patients had nivolumab dosed at 3 mg/kg, delivered intravenously every 2 weeks. Overall study findings and caveats: Complete responders' diversity at baseline resembled that of newly diagnosed patients. A reduction in baseline TCR diversity was reportedly seen in newly diagnosed patients relative to healthy donors. With CD4+ cells, TCR diversity rose significantly by C4D1, but not with CD8+ cells.

The CDR3 extends over 15 amino acids. Trimming cost V 3 bases and J 8 bases; bases outside gene matches: 11. Germline V lookup: CDR1 LGHNT, CDR2 FRNRAP. The source of this sequence is a human donor with classical Hodgkin lymphoma. The chain uses TRBV12-5 and TRBJ2-3; 7 bases map to TRBD1. This material consisted of peripheral blood mononuclear cells (PBMCs), taken before the second cycle of nivolumab. The CDR3 region is CASGLVPLNRGTQYF. Here the CDR3 DNA reads TGTGCTAGTGGTTTAGTACCCCTCAACAGGGGTACGCAGTATTTT.